Described below is a single TCR beta chain sequence and its context. Its antigen remains undetermined. Base qualities are not recorded, but no much larger clone differs from it by a single base. These data belong to a study of cytomegalovirus exposure and HLA in healthy donors (dated by TCRdb to 2016 to 2017). Study-level background: An earlier analysis of several hundred of the donors reported approximately 290 Gb of sequence data and 120 million or so unique TCR beta sequences from some 180 million T cells. Class I and class II HLA loci were covered by the typing at four-digit resolution. A later analysis re-examined previously published TCR beta repertoires from 610 or so donors and added high-resolution HLA genotyping to investigate patterns of TCR occurrence. A later genetic analysis took genome-wide SNP genotypes for about three fifths of the 666 donors and used that subset as a discovery cohort. The study aimed to test whether cataloging public T cell receptors could reveal signatures of past pathogen exposure. In addition to the first cohort of 666 subjects, a separate validation cohort of around 110 different subjects was used. Alongside the repertoire data, information on donor age, sex, ethnicity and CMV serostatus was compiled. An early release that covered roughly 600 HLA-typed donors contained around 300 gigabases of sequencing data and about 93 million unique TCR sequences. Five DR-DQ haplotypes were handled as single units for association and clustering because linkage in the cohort was strong. In an earlier analysis of 550 to 700 of the donors, high-throughput TCR beta sequencing was used to judge whether each TCR beta V gene segment behaved as functional or pseudogenic. The T cell repertoires of some 700 subjects were profiled by immunosequencing and related to cytomegalovirus serostatus. To predict cytomegalovirus infection status, the study combined high-throughput TCR immunosequencing, statistical association of individual TCRs with disease status, and machine learning. The later analysis used no new phenotypic data to find candidate immune exposures, relying instead on TCR beta sequences and their occurrence across donors. Across under 500 genotyped donors of the cohort, an average of roughly 250,000 unique TCR beta nucleotide sequences per donor were sequenced, and around 19% of those sequences were non-productive. The number of donors typed differed by locus, with roughly 620-640 for A, B, C, DRB1 and DQB1, roughly 520 for DQA1, approximately 580 for DPA1, and approximately 470 for DPB1. All discovery cohort repertoires had been generated on a single sequencing platform. Of the 398 genotyped donors, 70% to 90% were placed in the genetic ancestry cluster associated with self-reported Caucasian donors.

As encoded in the germline V gene (reference sequence), CDR1 is SEHNR while CDR2 is FQNEAQ. V is pruned by 5 bases and J by 0 bases, leaving 4 bases of the junction without a gene match. The cysteine opens and the phenylalanine closes a CDR3 of 15 amino acids. CDR3 DNA only is kept here, 45 bases in frame from base 1. Points the paper makes about the study in general: In a later genetic analysis, a missense DCLRE1C variant was associated with V-gene and J-gene trimming of TCR beta chains, and the association was replicated in an independent cohort. Most TCR sequences were observed very rarely across donors, whereas some public TCRs were present in many individuals. Because some donors lacked HLA typing at each locus, the association tests relied only on the typed subset. Strong co-occurrence of HLA alleles, especially DR and DQ, made assigning TCR associations to individual alleles difficult. Several of the top co-occurrence clusters appeared to be linked to parvovirus B19, influenza, CMV and Epstein-Barr virus, according to a later analysis. The classifier was reported to diagnose cytomegalovirus status with high specificity and sensitivity in both the original cohort and the validation cohort. A total of 164 TCR beta chains were listed by the study as associated with cytomegalovirus. A cluster of highly shared sequence variants was judged likely to be a technical artifact of the sequencing pipeline. Because the 87-base-pair reads could not distinguish some IMGT-functional V segments, including TRBV6-2 and TRBV6-3, those segments were excluded. Broadly in line with IMGT annotations, most TCR beta V segments showed up in productive rearrangements about 90% or about 30% of the time in an earlier analysis of several hundred of the donors. The only immune exposure information available for the cohort was CMV serostatus. A later analysis found that HLA-associated TCR beta chains were more clonally expanded and had lower generation probabilities than equally common non-associated chains. The authors suggested that the approach could potentially be extended to other disease states and immunological phenotypes. Most CMV-associated TCR beta chains appeared to be HLA-restricted in a later analysis, and the HLA associations seemed to be driven largely by CMV exposure. In a later analysis, the rate of TCR association differed among HLA loci, with DRB1 alleles having the most associated TCRs and HLA-C alleles having the fewest. Presence/absence analyses assumed roughly uniform sequencing depth across donors, an assumption that may not hold. Because counts were too low, approximately 18 rarely observed V segments, including chromosome 9 orphons, were excluded from the earlier analysis of 500 to 700 of the donors. At a false discovery rate of 0.05, a later analysis linked 15,000 to 20,000 TCR beta sequences to specific HLA alleles. Correlated functional status among segregating V segments might be attributable to linkage disequilibrium, but an unknown experimental factor could not be ruled out. According to a later genetic analysis, donors in an Asian-associated ancestry cluster had fewer N-insertions in productive TCRs than the approximately 610-donor mean. A few of the identified cytomegalovirus-associated TCR beta chains were confirmed in vitro to be specific for cytomegalovirus antigens. A further reported finding was that TCR beta sequences accurately predicted the HLA-A and HLA-B alleles for most subjects in the first cohort. The cohort was sequenced for TCR beta chains only, and without alpha or paired-chain data the features that could be detected were limited.

Library generation was performed with the immunoSEQ multiplex PCR assay. The multiplex PCR relied on a mix of 60 forward primers for TCR Vbeta segments and 13 reverse primers for TCR Jbeta segments. A multiplex PCR assay on genomic DNA amplified the CDR3 region of rearranged TCR beta genes. On the Illumina HiSeq System, the amplified TCR beta libraries were sequenced as 87-base-pair reads. In the paper's pipeline: In a later analysis, tens of millions of unique TCR beta chains were counted across the 500 to 850 repertoires, and around 10 million of these chains were shared by at least two donors. A nearest-neighbor algorithm error-corrected the raw reads and collapsed the reads into unique sequences, merging closely related sequences to remove PCR and sequencing errors. Alignment of CDR3 sequences to IMGT reference sequences was used to assign V, D and J gene segments. Each retained sequence needed at least a six-nucleotide match to both a V gene segment and a J gene segment. A rearrangement counted as productive if the CDR3 had no stop codons and remained in frame with V and J, and every other rearrangement counted as non-productive. CDR3 was defined by IMGT convention, running from the second conserved V-encoded cysteine to the conserved J-encoded phenylalanine. The earlier analysis of approximately 500 of the donors excluded sequences that lacked an unambiguous match to a single V gene segment. In an earlier analysis of approximately 560 of the donors, a V segment was called functional when productive rearrangements were above 56.7%, and segregating when the standard deviation between donors exceeded 5%. A statistical classification framework was developed to diagnose cytomegalovirus status using the catalog of TCR beta chain sequences. A later analysis assigned V and J genes by comparing TCR nucleotide sequences with IMGT/GENE-DB human TR gene sequences. In a later analysis, CDR3 sequences and most-parsimonious VDJ recombination scenarios were assigned using the TCRdist pipeline. In a later analysis, each TCR beta chain was defined by its CDR3 amino acid sequence together with its V-gene family, and reads lacking a unique V-gene family were excluded. To address suspected cross-contamination and a sequencing artifact, a later analysis removed a few hundred highly shared, low-generation-probability nucleotide sequences. For each public chain, a later analysis derived a clonal expansion index from normalized ranks of inferred template counts within each repertoire. A later analysis computed generation probabilities with a VDJ recombination model fitted to out-of-frame rearrangements, and checked the results against IGoR. A later analysis scored TCR-TCR, TCR-HLA and TCR-CMV co-occurrence with hypergeometric tests, applying a repertoire-size bias correction to TCR pairs. False discovery rates were estimated in a later analysis by permuting HLA or CMV assignments 20 times. In a later analysis, co-occurring TCRs were grouped using DBSCAN, and TCRdist sequence similarity was added for clustering within HLA-allele-positive subsets. For co-occurrence clustering, repertoires with fewer than 30,000 or more than 120,000 public chains were excluded, along with roughly 5 repertoires with anomalous nucleotide sharing. The table was pulled from immuneACCESS by TCRdb, which kept in-frame rearrangements only. Such tables lose some clones; where checked, under half of the loss comes from unresolved V genes, and the rest has no known cause. D and trimming come from the DNA, and the V and J calls and clone size come from that table. This sample gives roughly 150,000 clones in total; approximately 78% of them show up just once. Of the sample, 8% to 10% is held by the ten largest clones.

The cohort was made up of approximately 670 healthy bone marrow donors. Cohort members were all nominally healthy when sampled, although unrecorded immune exposures were likely present. The donor was CMV seropositive and was included in the group of approximately 300 seropositive cohort members. Each donor provided a peripheral blood sample, and peripheral blood mononuclear cells were used for TCR beta sequencing. Genomic DNA extraction from the blood cell samples was performed with the Qiagen DNeasy Blood Extraction Kit. This sequence uses TRBV7-9 and TRBJ2-3; 8 central nucleotides agree with TRBD1. The origin of this receptor is a male donor in good health and CMV-seropositive. Sample: PBMCs. The CDR3 has the sequence CASSLRDRSTDTQYF. The DNA reads as follows: TGTGCCAGCAGCCTACGGGACAGGAGCACAGATACGCAGTATTTT.